This T cell receptor beta chain is from a study of control samples from healthy donors and cancer patients. CDR1 and CDR2 from the germline V gene are SGDLS and YYNGEE. The ends lost 4 bases at V and 2 bases at J; junction bases unmatched: 6. The CDR3 sequence is 14 residues long. Assay used: immunoSEQ multiplex PCR; TCRdb lists only in-frame clones, some missing. The table lists about 190,000 clones, 91% of them singletons. The receptor's source is a man aged 25-45 years in good health. The sequencing input was blood. The rearrangement uses TRBV9 and TRBJ2-7; the match to TRBD1 covers 7 bases. The CDR3 nucleotides read TGTGCCAGCAGCATGGGGCAGGGGGCCTACGAGCAGTACTTC. Translating gives CASSMGQGAYEQYF.